This TCR beta chain was sequenced in a study of neurological immune-mediated disorders. Across the whole study: Relapsing-remitting forms accounted for about 90% of the 34 multiple sclerosis patients and secondary progressive forms for 3. Study conclusions and caveats: HTLV-1-associated myelopathy displayed the greatest TCR clonal expansion, and multiple sclerosis exhibited the smallest, lower than that of healthy controls.

The CDR3 is 17 amino acids. Looked up from germline, CDR1 is MNHEY and CDR2 is SMNVEV (reference sequence). This clonotype came up many times. Its cognate antigen is unknown. At one boundary the junction diverges from the germline segment, which might be a read error. 5'RACE employing 10-nucleotide random UMIs yielded the cDNA. TCRdb ran MiXCR on the 5' RACE reads and lists one entry per CDR3 protein. The sample gives 27,000 or so distinct CDR3 sequences, about 3% of which show up once; 6% to 8% is in the top ten. This receptor was taken from a young woman with multiple sclerosis. The sample comprised PBMCs. V usage is TRBV27 and J usage is TRBJ1-5, with 11 bases aligning to TRBD1. CDR3 protein: CASSLGTGGSYPTPQNF. Written as DNA, the CDR3 is TGTGCCAGCAGTTTGGGGACAGGGGGATCCTATCCTACTCCCCAGAATTTT.